Shown below are 28 T cell receptor beta chains from a single sample sequenced in a study of blood T cell repertoires in COVID-19. Measured with immunoSEQ multiplex PCR; TCRdb has only the in-frame clones, and not every one. This sample yields under 200,000 clones, of which 88% are seen a single time; under 30% belongs to the top ten. The sequencing sample was made of peripheral blood. Source of these receptors: a man aged 55 to 70 with acute or convalescent COVID-19.

This rearrangement joins TRBV12-3 or TRBV12-4 to TRBJ1-1; no clear D gene. CDR3 size: 13 residues. V lost 3 bases and J 0 bases, leaving 5 bases between the germline ends. The CDR3 loop reads CASSLGLNTEAFF. The CDR3 DNA is TGTGCCAGCAGTTTGGGCCTGAACACTGAAGCTTTCTTT.

The chain recombines TRBV19 with TRBJ1-3; D is uncertain. Trimming took off 6 bases at V and 1 base at J, with 10 bases between the two ends. The CDR3 has 14 residues. The germline V gene has CDR1 LNHDA and CDR2 SQIVND (reference sequence). The CDR3 is CASSPGLSGNTIYF. CDR3 sequence (DNA): TGTGCCAGTAGCCCTGGACTGTCTGGAAACACCATATATTTT.

This chain links TRBV6-5 with TRBJ1-3; no firm D call. The CDR3 runs to 13 residues. Per the germline V gene, CDR1 is MNHEY and CDR2 is SVGAGI. Trimming left V 6 bases short and J 1 base short, with 7 bases between. In DNA form, the CDR3 reads TGTGCCAGCAGGGAGAGGTCTGGAAACACCATATATTTT. Translating it yields CASRERSGNTIYF.

V usage is TRBV19 and J usage is TRBJ2-1; 7 nucleotides agree with TRBD1. After removal of 5 bases from V and 13 bases from J, the junction contained 11 bases not matched to a gene. Germline CDR1 is LNHDA and CDR2 is SQIVND (reference sequence). The CDR3 contains 13 residues. As DNA, the CDR3 is TGTGCCAGTAGTGGGAGTCGACAGGGACGACAGTTCTTC. Its protein product is CASSGSRQGRQFF.

The genes are TRBV27 and TRBJ1-1; 9 positions agree with TRBD1. J lost 4 bases, V lost 7 bases, and 7 bases had no gene match. The CDR3 is 14 amino acids. Germline lookup yields CDR1 MNHEY and CDR2 SMNVEV (reference sequence). CDR3 protein: CASNGLDRGTEAFF. CDR3 bases: TGTGCCAGCAATGGCCTGGACAGGGGCACTGAAGCTTTCTTT.

The rearrangement joins TRBV29-1 to TRBJ2-1; TRBD2 matches at 9 bases. Germline V CDR1 and CDR2: SQVTM, ANQGSEA. The CDR3 sequence is 16 residues long. After removal of 3 bases from V and 4 bases from J, the junction contained 10 bases not matched to a gene. CDR3 region: CSVDLAGVPDYNEQFF. In DNA, the CDR3 is TGCAGCGTTGATTTAGCGGGAGTACCGGATTACAATGAGCAGTTCTTC.

This clone has just one count. The CDR3 DNA reads TGCGCCAGCAGCTTGGCCCTGACAGACAACACTGAAGCTTTCTTT. Translating gives CASSLALTDNTEAFF. The chain uses TRBV5-1 and TRBJ1-1; D might be TRBD1 (5 bases). CDR3 length: 15 amino acids. The V gene's germline CDR1 is SGHRS and CDR2 YFSETQ. V was trimmed by 0 bases and J by 2 bases, leaving 11 bases between them. Together with reference TRBV5-1 and TRBJ1-1, the CDR3 gives the full variable domain: KAGVTQTPRYLIKTRGQQVTLSCSPISGHRSVSWYQQTPGQGLQFLFEYFSETQRNKGNFPGRFSGRQFSNSRSEMNVSTLELGDSALYLCASSLALTDNTEAFFGQGTRLTVV.

Of note for this clone: A junction end diverges from the germline sequence, so it may reflect a read error. Distinct nucleotide sequences in the sample also encode this CDR3. The chain links TRBV27 to TRBJ2-2, with 12 bases aligning to TRBD1. Germline V gene sequence: CDR1 MNHEY, CDR2 SMNVEV (reference sequence). CDR3 size: 15 residues. The DNA of the CDR3 is TGTGCCAGCAGGGGGACAGGGGGCAACACTGGGGAGCTGTTTTTT. It yields the protein CASRGTGGNTGELFF.

The rearrangement links TRBV6-5 to TRBJ2-3, with D perhaps TRBD1 (6 bases). This CDR3 contains 11 residues. V was pared by 6 bases and J by 6 bases, with 7 bases between. CDR1 and CDR2 (germline): MNHEY, SVGAGI. CDR3 sequence: CASRTGDTQYF. For the CDR3, the DNA is TGTGCCAGCAGAACAGGGGATACGCAGTATTTT.

The chain carries TRBV25-1 and TRBJ1-2, with a weak D call TRBD1 (6 bases). The length of the CDR3 is 15 residues. CDR1 is MGHDK, CDR2 SYGVNS, per germline. With 1 base removed from V and 2 bases from J, the gap between germline ends came to 11 bases. Written as DNA, the CDR3 is TGTGCCAGCAGTGAATGGGTGGGGGCAAACTATGGCTACACCTTC. Protein sequence: CASSEWVGANYGYTF.

V and J are TRBV10-3 and TRBJ1-1; the match to TRBD1 covers 8 bases. The germline CDR1 and CDR2 sequences are ENHRY and SYGVKD. The CDR3 is 15 residues long. J was trimmed by 3 bases and V by 3 bases; bases with no gene match: 6. CDR3 sequence reads: CAISDRGLKDTEAFF. The CDR3 DNA follows: TGTGCCATCAGTGACAGGGGGCTGAAGGACACTGAAGCTTTCTTT.

This clone appeared once. V usage is TRBV19 and J usage is TRBJ1-3, with 10 bases aligning to TRBD1. The CDR3 runs 16 residues. Trimming at V came to 8 bases and at J to 0 bases, leaving 7 bases not matched to a gene. In germline, CDR1 is LNHDA, CDR2 SQIVND (reference sequence). The CDR3 DNA is TGTGCCAGTCTCCGGACAGGGGGATTCTCTGGAAACACCATATATTTT. Translated, it gives CASLRTGGFSGNTIYF.

The chain has TRBV7-3 and TRBJ2-3, with 8 bases that match TRBD2. This CDR3 spans 15 amino acids. V dropped 2 bases and J dropped 2; count of bases not matched to a gene: 3. From germline, CDR1 is SGHTA and CDR2 FQGTGA. DNA of the CDR3: TGTGCCAGCAGCTTACTACTAGCGGACACAGATACGCAGTATTTT. This gives the protein CASSLLLADTDTQYF.

The chain recombines TRBV7-2 with TRBJ1-2; possibly TRBD1 for D (6 bases). CDR1 and CDR2 from the germline V gene are SGHTA and FQGNSA. The CDR3 totals 14 residues. Deletions cut 3 bases from V and 2 bases from J, with 10 bases between. CDR3 loop: CASSLGAGNYGYTF. The DNA of the CDR3 is TGTGCCAGCAGCTTGGGGGCAGGGAACTATGGCTACACCTTC.

The chain recombines TRBV30 with TRBJ2-6, with D possibly matching TRBD1 (5 bases). Germline V gene lookup returns CDR1 GTSNPN and CDR2 SVGIG (reference sequence). This CDR3 is 13 amino acids long. V lost 8 bases to trimming and J lost 0 bases, with 8 bases between them. As DNA, the CDR3 is TGTGCCGCCAGGGTCTCTGGGGCCAACGTCCTGACTTTC. As protein: CAARVSGANVLTF.

The CDR3 region is CASSMGSRGTEAFF. The CDR3 region has the DNA TGTGCCAGTAGTATGGGGAGCCGGGGGACTGAAGCTTTCTTT. The chain links TRBV19 to TRBJ1-1, with D tentatively TRBD1 (5 bases). Trimming stripped 3 bases from V and 5 bases from J, with 13 bases between. The CDR3 runs 14 residues. The germline CDR1 and CDR2 sequences are LNHDA and SQIVND (reference sequence).

This chain joins TRBV4-1 and TRBJ2-2; the D gene is possibly TRBD2 (6 bases). Trimming pared 0 bases from V and 14 bases from J, leaving 13 bases between. The CDR3 loop spans 13 amino acids. Per germline, CDR1 MGHRA and CDR2 YSYEKL. This chain's CDR3 is CASSQDRREGLFF. The CDR3 DNA is TGCGCCAGCAGCCAAGATCGGCGGGAAGGACTGTTTTTT.

The J gene is TRBJ2-2, the V gene TRBV7-9; 7 positions match TRBD1. J was trimmed by 5 bases and V by 8 bases; bases with no gene match: 8. Germline values: CDR1 SEHNR, CDR2 FQNEAQ (reference sequence). The CDR3 totals 14 residues. CDR3 region: CASAWDRPTGELFF. CDR3 DNA: TGTGCCAGCGCCTGGGACAGACCTACCGGGGAGCTGTTTTTT.

J is TRBJ1-1 and V is TRBV18; 7 nucleotides agree with TRBD1. Germline CDR1 is KGHSH and CDR2 is LQKENI. This CDR3 comprises 14 residues. The V gene end was trimmed by 4 bases and the J gene end by 5 bases; junction bases not matched to a gene: 7. The CDR3 region has the DNA TGTGCCAGCTCACTGGACCCAGGGGGGACTGAAGCTTTCTTT. Translated: CASSLDPGGTEAFF.

The count of this clone is one. The rearrangement links TRBV11-3 to TRBJ2-2, with 7 bases lining up with TRBD2. J was trimmed by 7 bases and V by 5 bases; bases with no gene match: 7. The CDR3 runs 14 residues. CDR1 and CDR2 (germline): SGHNT, YENEEA. The CDR3 sequence is CASSPPGGNGELFF. CDR3 bases: TGTGCCAGCAGCCCACCGGGGGGAAACGGGGAGCTGTTTTTT.

The V call is TRBV21-1, the J call TRBJ2-6; the table's TRBD2 call for D was not verified on the DNA. TRBV21-1 is a known pseudogene. CDR3 length equals 22 residues. CDR3 loop: CASSRGDSLGGAYHSGANVLTF. The CDR3 coding sequence is TGTGCCAGCAGCAGAGGGGACTCCCTAGGGGGGGCCTACCACTCTGGGGCCAACGTCCTGACTTTC.

The chain couples TRBV30 to TRBJ1-5; possible D gene TRBD1, 5 bases. Germline V gives CDR1 GTSNPN, CDR2 SVGIG (reference sequence). V lost 4 bases, J lost 5 bases, and 18 bases lay in between. The CDR3 contains 15 residues. CDR3 nucleotide sequence: TGTGCCTGGAACCTTCAGGGAAGAAGCGATCAGCCCCAGCATTTT. Translation: CAWNLQGRSDQPQHF.

The chain joins TRBV6-4 to TRBJ1-5, with TRBD1 matching over 10 bases. Germline lookup yields CDR1 MRHNA and CDR2 SNTAGT. J was trimmed by 5 bases and V by 11 bases; bases with no gene match: 9. This CDR3 spans 14 amino acids. DNA for the CDR3: TGTGCCGGCCCGGGACAGGGGAGCGATCAGCCCCAGCATTTT. Protein product: CAGPGQGSDQPQHF.

The chain has TRBV19 and TRBJ2-3; 9 bases map to TRBD2. CDR1 and CDR2 from the germline V gene are LNHDA and SQIVND (reference sequence). After removal of 5 bases from V and 4 bases from J, the junction contained 10 bases not matched to a gene. There are 16 residues in the CDR3. CDR3 sequence (DNA): TGTGCCAGTAGTGTAGGTGGAGCGGGGGGAGCAGATACGCAGTATTTT. It specifies CASSVGGAGGADTQYF.

This chain connects TRBV5-1 to TRBJ2-3; 8 bases agree with TRBD1. The CDR3 consists of 15 residues. Trimming cost V 2 bases and J 3 bases; bases outside gene matches: 5. The germline V gene encodes CDR1 SGHRS and CDR2 YFSETQ. The CDR3 DNA reads as TGCGCCAGCAGCTTCCAGGGGGCTGGGACAGATACGCAGTATTTT. As protein: CASSFQGAGTDTQYF. The complete variable domain, with remaining parts taken from reference TRBV5-1 and TRBJ2-3, reads KAGVTQTPRYLIKTRGQQVTLSCSPISGHRSVSWYQQTPGQGLQFLFEYFSETQRNKGNFPGRFSGRQFSNSRSEMNVSTLELGDSALYLCASSFQGAGTDTQYFGPGTRLTVL.

The chain joins TRBV6-5 to TRBJ2-1; perhaps TRBD1 as D (5 bases). The CDR3 sequence is 12 residues long. Trimming stripped 7 bases from V and 8 bases from J, with 12 bases between. CDR1 and CDR2 from the germline V gene are MNHEY and SVGAGI. This CDR3 reads CASTPRVDEQFF. CDR3 bases: TGTGCCAGCACCCCCAGGGTAGATGAGCAGTTCTTC.

The chain joins TRBV19 to TRBJ1-5; perhaps TRBD1 as D (5 bases). The length of the CDR3 is 13 residues. Germline CDR1 LNHDA, CDR2 SQIVND (reference sequence). V dropped 5 bases and J dropped 2 bases, with 7 bases sitting between them. The CDR3 DNA sequence: TGTGCCAGTAGTTTACAGGGCAATCAGCCCCAGCATTTT. Translating it yields CASSLQGNQPQHF.

The chain is built from TRBV5-6 and TRBJ2-7; 11 nucleotides match TRBD1. Germline CDR1 and CDR2: SGHDT and YYEEEE. The CDR3 loop spans 16 amino acids. The trim removed 4 bases at V and 2 bases at J, leaving 8 bases unmatched. CDR3 protein: CASSPVGTGGTYEQYV. The CDR3 region has the DNA TGTGCCAGCAGCCCTGTAGGGACAGGGGGGACCTACGAGCAGTACGTC.